The clone carrying this T cell receptor (beta chain) was picked up one time. Sequencing was performed with immunoSEQ multiplex PCR; in TCRdb, only in-frame clones are kept and a portion is missing. Here the sample spans about 280,000 clones, roughly 80% being singletons. The sample belongs to a study of blood T cell repertoires in COVID-19. Cohorts were based on clinical histories the participants reported. Material for sequencing was PBMCs or T cells enriched from blood (not recorded which). The TCR was taken from a man aged 40-55 years who had been exposed to COVID-19.

The CDR3 nucleotides are TGTGCCAGCAGCGACCCCACAACAGGTAGCTCTGGAAACACCATATATTTT. This sequence encodes CASSDPTTGSSGNTIYF. This chain uses TRBV5-4 with TRBJ1-3; the D gene is possibly TRBD1 (5 bases). V was pared by 4 bases and J by 0 bases, with 17 bases between. Per germline, CDR1 SGHNT and CDR2 YYREEE (reference sequence). CDR3 length: 17 residues.